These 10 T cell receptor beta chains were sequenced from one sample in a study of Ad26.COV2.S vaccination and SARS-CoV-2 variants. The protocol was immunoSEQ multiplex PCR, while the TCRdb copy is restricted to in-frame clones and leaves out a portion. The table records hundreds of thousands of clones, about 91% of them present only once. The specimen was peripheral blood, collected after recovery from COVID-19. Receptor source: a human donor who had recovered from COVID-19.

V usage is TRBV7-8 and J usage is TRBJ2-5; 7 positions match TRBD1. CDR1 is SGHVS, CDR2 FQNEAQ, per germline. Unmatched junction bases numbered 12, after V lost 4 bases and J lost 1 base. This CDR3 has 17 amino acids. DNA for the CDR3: TGTGCCAGCAGCTCCAGACCCCGGGACAGCATCCAAGAGACCCAGTACTTC. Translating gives CASSSRPRDSIQETQYF.

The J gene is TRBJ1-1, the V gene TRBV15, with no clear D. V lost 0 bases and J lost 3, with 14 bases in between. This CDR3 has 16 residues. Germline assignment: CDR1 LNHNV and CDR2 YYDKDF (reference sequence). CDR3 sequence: CATSRDSQTRHTEAFF. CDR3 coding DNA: TGTGCCACCAGCAGAGATAGCCAGACCAGGCACACTGAAGCTTTCTTT.

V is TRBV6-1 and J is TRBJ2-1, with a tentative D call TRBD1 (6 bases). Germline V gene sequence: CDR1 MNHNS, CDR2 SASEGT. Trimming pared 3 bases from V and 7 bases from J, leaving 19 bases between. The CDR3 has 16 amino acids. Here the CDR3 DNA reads TGTGCCAGCAGTGACAGAGGGACATCGAAGGGGAATGAGCAGTTCTTC. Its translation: CASSDRGTSKGNEQFF.

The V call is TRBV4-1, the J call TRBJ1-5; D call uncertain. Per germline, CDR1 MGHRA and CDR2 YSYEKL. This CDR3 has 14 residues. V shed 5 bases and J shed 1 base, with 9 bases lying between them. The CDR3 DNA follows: TGCGCCAGCAGCTCTGGGTGGAGCAATCAGCCCCAGCATTTT. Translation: CASSSGWSNQPQHF.

Here the CDR3 reads CASKGYPGAYEQYF. In DNA, the CDR3 is TGCGCCAGCAAGGGATACCCCGGCGCCTACGAGCAGTACTTC. The chain employs TRBV10-2 and TRBJ2-7; D remains ambiguous. Per the germline V gene, CDR1 is WSHSY and CDR2 is SAAADI. V was shortened by 7 bases and J by 2 bases, with 15 bases between the two germline ends. The CDR3 has 14 residues.

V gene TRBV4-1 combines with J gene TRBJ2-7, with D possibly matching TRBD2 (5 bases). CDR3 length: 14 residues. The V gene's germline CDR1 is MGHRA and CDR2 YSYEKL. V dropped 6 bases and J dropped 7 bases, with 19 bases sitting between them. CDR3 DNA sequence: TGCGCCAGCAGGCGCTCCAAGGGAGCAGAAGAGCAGTACTTC. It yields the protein CASRRSKGAEEQYF.

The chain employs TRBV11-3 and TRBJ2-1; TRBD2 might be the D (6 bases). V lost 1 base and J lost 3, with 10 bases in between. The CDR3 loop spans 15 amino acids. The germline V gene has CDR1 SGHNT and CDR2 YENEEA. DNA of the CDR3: TGTGCCAGCAGCTTAGGTGGGGGGATCTACAATGAGCAGTTCTTC. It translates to CASSLGGGIYNEQFF.

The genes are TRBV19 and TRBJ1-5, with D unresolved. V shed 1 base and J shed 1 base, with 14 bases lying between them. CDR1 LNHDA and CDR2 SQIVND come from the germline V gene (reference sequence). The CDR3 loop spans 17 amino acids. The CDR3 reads CASSIVGGEDSNQPQHF. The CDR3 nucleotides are TGTGCCAGTAGTATAGTTGGAGGAGAGGACAGCAATCAGCCCCAGCATTTT.

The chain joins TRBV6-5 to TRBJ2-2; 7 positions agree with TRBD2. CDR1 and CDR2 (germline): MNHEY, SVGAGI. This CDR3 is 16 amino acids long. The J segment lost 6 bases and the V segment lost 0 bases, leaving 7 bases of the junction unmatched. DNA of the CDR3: TGTGCCAGCAGTTACTCGGTGACTAGCATCTCCGGGGAGCTGTTTTTT. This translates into CASSYSVTSISGELFF.

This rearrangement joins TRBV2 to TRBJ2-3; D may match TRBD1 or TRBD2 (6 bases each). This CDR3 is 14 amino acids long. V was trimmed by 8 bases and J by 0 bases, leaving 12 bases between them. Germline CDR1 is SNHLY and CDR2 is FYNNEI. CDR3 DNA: TGTGCCAGCGGGGGGCGGGGTAGCACAGATACGCAGTATTTT. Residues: CASGGRGSTDTQYF.